This is a list of T cell receptor beta chains from one sample in a study of graft-versus-host responses after intestinal transplantation. Method: immunoSEQ multiplex PCR; TCRdb's copy keeps in-frame clones and lacks some. The sample includes some 90,000 clones, approximately 92% of them seen just once. Their antigens are not known. The sequences come from unstimulated CD8+ T cells sorted from spleen or lymph node cells, collected before intestinal transplant. The receptors stem from a human donor who received an intestinal transplant. CDR3s leave out the opening cysteine and the closing phenylalanine or tryptophan.

J gene,V gene,CDR3 length,CDR3 protein
TRBJ2-7,TRBV27,13,ASSYTSGSSYEQY
TRBJ2-3,TRBV18,12,ASSRVGEADTQY
TRBJ2-3,TRBV12-5,16,ASGSDSGLAGGTDTQY
TRBJ2-5,TRBV7-2,16,ASTSGVAGAPFQETQY
TRBJ2-7,TRBV19,13,ASSASSGGHYEQY
TRBJ1-6,TRBV13,11,ASSIGSYSPLH
NA,TRBV27,12,ASSPGTSGNEQY
TRBJ1-2,TRBV5-6,12,ASSRTSREDGYT
TRBJ2-1,TRBV27,13,ASSPGLAGVNEQF
TRBJ2-7,TRBV5-4,12,ASSQGTSSFEQY
TRBJ2-7,TRBV4-1,12,ASSPTSGGHEQY
TRBJ2-1,TRBV9,11,ASSVPPGHEQF
TRBJ1-1,TRBV19,13,ASSIAVGGVQDAF
TRBJ1-1,TRBV7-6,12,ASSLEQGWTEAF
TRBJ2-7,TRBV30,10,APGGGSDEQY
TRBJ2-7,TRBV28,14,ASSLLSSGQNYEQY
TRBJ2-7,TRBV21-1,12,ASSKGDKIVEQY
TRBJ1-1,TRBV2,10,ASILEGVEAF
TRBJ2-2,TRBV5-1,10,ASTRVSGELF
TRBJ1-2,TRBV29-1,12,SVADRERNYGYT
TRBJ2-7,TRBV9,13,ASSVDGPGAYEQY
TRBJ2-2,TRBV2,12,ASSGTGYAGELF
TRBJ2-3,TRBV5-1,12,ASSPDRGLDTQY
TRBJ2-7,TRBV30,11,AWRSGTAYEQY
TRBJ1-2,TRBV4-1,14,ASSQEAGLTPGGYT
TRBJ1-2,TRBV19,12,ASSIPTDTRGYT
TRBJ1-4,TRBV28,13,ASSLGPGMREKLF
TRBJ2-6,TRBV7-3,13,ASSLPDSGANVLT
TRBJ2-7,TRBV19,14,ASSISVGTASYEQY
TRBJ2-1,TRBV15,13,ATSRGTSGSNEQF
TRBJ2-1,TRBV5-4,10,ASSLTGNEQF
TRBJ2-7,TRBV4-2,13,ASSPIATSGDEQY